Sequencing of this TCR beta chain was carried out in a study of cytomegalovirus exposure and HLA in healthy donors. Study context: Among the approximately 400 genotyped donors, approximately 81% were placed in the Caucasian-associated ancestry cluster. The study, taken as a whole, reports: Confirmation in vitro established that a few CMV-associated chains were specific for CMV antigens.

This CDR3 spans 13 amino acids. V was pared by 4 bases and J by 1 base, with 10 bases between. Germline lookup yields CDR1 SQVTM and CDR2 ANQGSEA. Comment on this clone: The antigen is not known.

PCR amplification relied on 60 Vbeta primers (plus 13 Jbeta primers). Libraries were prepared by immunoSEQ multiplex PCR; TCRdb keeps only in-frame clonotypes and omits some of them. The sample lists some 160,000 clones, 78% occurring once. V is TRBV29-1 and J is TRBJ1-1; D is unresolved. This receptor was obtained from a woman between 35 and 50 years old in good health and CMV-seropositive. The sequenced material came from PBMCs. The CDR3 region is CSVVRRENTEAFF. The CDR3 region has the DNA TGCAGCGTTGTACGTCGGGAGAACACTGAAGCTTTCTTT.